What follows describes a single TCR beta chain. Assay: immunoSEQ multiplex PCR; the TCRdb copy retains only in-frame clones and omits some. This sample has fewer than 250,000 clones, with roughly 90% found just once. This entry belongs to a study of blood T cell repertoires in COVID-19. Study-level information: The cDNA or gDNA used as material had been derived from T cells, B-cell-depleted T cells, or PBMCs.

With V trimmed by 1 base and J by 4 bases, 8 bases remained unmatched. Germline assignment: CDR1 SGHNT and CDR2 YENEEA. The CDR3 sequence is 16 residues long. V is TRBV11-3 and J is TRBJ2-3, with 7 bases aligning to TRBD2. This sequence originates from a middle-aged woman who had recovered from COVID-19. The specimen sequenced was peripheral blood. The CDR3 DNA sequence: TGTGCCAGCAGCTTAGGGAGCGCGGGAGCCTCAGATACGCAGTATTTT. It specifies CASSLGSAGASDTQYF.